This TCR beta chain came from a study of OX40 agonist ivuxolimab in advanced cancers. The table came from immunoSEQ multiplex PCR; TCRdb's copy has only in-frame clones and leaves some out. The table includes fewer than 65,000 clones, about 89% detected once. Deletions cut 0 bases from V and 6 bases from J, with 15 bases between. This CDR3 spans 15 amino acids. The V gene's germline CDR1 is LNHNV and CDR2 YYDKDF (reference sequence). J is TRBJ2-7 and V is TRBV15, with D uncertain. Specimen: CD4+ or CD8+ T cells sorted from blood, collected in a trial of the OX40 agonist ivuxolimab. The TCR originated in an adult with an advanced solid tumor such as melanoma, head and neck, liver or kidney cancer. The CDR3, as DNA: TGTGCCACCAGCAGAGATGGGATACTGCCGGGCGAGCAGTACTTC. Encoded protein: CATSRDGILPGEQYF.